The subject of this entry is one T cell receptor (beta chain). What it binds is not known. This entry is derived from a study of T cell repertoires in cytomegalovirus infection. Study-wide results and caveats: Cumulative frequency of public TCR beta families picked out carriers of CMV plus the relevant HLA. Within the response measured ex vivo, HLA-C-restricted CMV-specific TCR beta clonotypes were dominant.

TCRdb fed the reads into MiXCR, producing one record per CDR3 protein. This table has approximately 750,000 distinct CDR3 sequences, approximately 34% appearing once. The CDR3 sequence is 13 residues long. The junction had 5 bases not matched to a gene; V was cut back by 7 bases and J by 8 bases. From germline, CDR1 is MNHEY and CDR2 SVGAGI. The chain uses TRBV6-5 and TRBJ1-2; 12 bases agree with TRBD1. The receptor was isolated from a human donor in good health (CMV status not recorded). Some clones in this sample may be carry-over from other donors' samples. Sequences were obtained from PBMCs. CDR3: CASTGGQGAGYTF. The DNA for the CDR3 is TGTGCCAGCACAGGGGGACAGGGGGCAGGCTACACCTTC.